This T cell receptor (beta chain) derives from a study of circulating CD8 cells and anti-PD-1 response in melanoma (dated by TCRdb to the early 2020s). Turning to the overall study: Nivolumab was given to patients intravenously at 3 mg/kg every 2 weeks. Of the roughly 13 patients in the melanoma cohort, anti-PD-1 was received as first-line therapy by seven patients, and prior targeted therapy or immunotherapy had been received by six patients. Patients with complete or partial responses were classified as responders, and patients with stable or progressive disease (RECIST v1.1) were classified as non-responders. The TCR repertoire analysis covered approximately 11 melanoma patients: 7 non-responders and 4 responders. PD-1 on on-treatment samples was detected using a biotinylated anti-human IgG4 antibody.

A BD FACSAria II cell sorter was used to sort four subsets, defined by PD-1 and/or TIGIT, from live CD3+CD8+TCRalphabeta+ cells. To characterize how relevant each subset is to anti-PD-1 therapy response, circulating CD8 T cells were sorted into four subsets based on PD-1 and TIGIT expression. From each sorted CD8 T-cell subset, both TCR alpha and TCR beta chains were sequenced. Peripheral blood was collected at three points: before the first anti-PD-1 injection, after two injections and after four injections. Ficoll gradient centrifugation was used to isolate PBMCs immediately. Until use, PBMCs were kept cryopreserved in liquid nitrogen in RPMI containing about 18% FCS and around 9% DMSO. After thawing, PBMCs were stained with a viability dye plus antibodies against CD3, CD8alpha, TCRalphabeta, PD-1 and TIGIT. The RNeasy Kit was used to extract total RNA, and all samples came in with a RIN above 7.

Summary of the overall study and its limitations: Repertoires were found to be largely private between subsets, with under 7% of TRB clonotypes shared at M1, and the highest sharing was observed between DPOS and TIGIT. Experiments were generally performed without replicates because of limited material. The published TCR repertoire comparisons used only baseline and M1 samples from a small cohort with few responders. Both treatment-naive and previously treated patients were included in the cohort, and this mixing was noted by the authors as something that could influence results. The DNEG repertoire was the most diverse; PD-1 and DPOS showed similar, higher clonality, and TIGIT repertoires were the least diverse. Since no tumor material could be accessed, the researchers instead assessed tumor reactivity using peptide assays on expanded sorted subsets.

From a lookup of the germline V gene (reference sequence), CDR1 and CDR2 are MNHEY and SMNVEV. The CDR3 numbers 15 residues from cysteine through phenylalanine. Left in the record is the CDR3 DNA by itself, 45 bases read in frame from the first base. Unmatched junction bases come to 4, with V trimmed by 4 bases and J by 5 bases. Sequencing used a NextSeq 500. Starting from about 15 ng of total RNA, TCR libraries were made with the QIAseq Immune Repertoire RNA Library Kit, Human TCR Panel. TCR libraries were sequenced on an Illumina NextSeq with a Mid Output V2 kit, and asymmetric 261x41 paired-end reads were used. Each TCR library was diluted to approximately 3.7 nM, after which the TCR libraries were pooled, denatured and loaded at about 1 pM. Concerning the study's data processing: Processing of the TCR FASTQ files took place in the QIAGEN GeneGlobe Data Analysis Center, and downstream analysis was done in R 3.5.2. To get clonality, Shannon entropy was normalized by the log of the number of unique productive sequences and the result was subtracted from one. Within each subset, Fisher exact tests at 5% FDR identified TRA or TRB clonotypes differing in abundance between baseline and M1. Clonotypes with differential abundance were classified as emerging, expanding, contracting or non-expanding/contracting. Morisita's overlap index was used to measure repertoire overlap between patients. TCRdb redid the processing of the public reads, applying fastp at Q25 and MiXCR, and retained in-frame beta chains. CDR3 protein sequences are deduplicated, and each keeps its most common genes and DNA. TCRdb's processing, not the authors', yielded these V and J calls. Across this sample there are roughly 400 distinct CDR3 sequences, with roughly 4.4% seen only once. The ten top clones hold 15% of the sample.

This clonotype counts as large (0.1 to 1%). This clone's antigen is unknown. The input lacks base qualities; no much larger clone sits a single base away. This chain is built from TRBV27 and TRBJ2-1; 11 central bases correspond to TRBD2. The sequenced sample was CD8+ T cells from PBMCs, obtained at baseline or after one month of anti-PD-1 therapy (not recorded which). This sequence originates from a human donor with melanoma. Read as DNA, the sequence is TGTGCCAGCAGTTATTTTAGCGGGAGGGACAATGAGCAGTTCTTC. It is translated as CASSYFSGRDNEQFF.